The present entry profiles one T cell receptor (beta chain) with its context. The same CDR3 is also encoded by other DNA sequences in this sample. The sample belongs to a study of blood T cell repertoires in COVID-19. About the study: COVID-19 samples collected from the United States, Italy and Spain covered acute and convalescent phases. Sources were T cells, B-cell-depleted T cells, or PBMCs; the material itself was cDNA or gDNA.

The authors' processing: Reference gene primer amplification gave nucleated cell count estimates. Sequenced by immunoSEQ multiplex PCR; TCRdb stores in-frame clones only, minus some. The V and J calls and clone size come from that table; D and trimming were worked out from the DNA. The sample lists some 120,000 clones, roughly 79% seen once, with approximately 7.6% in the top ten. Germline lookup yields CDR1 SEHNR and CDR2 FQNEAQ (reference sequence). CDR3 length equals 13 residues. V was pared by 5 bases and J by 4 bases, with 10 bases between. This chain uses TRBV7-9 with TRBJ2-3, with a possible D match to TRBD2 (5 bases). Sequenced material: peripheral blood. The TCR comes from a man in his 70s with active or convalescent COVID-19. The CDR3 sequence is CASSPRGPDTQYF. DNA of the CDR3: TGTGCCAGCAGCCCAAGAGGGCCAGATACGCAGTATTTT.